One and the same sample provided the 2 T cell receptor beta chains below, sequenced in a study of blood T cells in healthy people across ages. PCR was performed a second time for about 6 to 12 cycles using a sample-barcoded 5' primer and a J-beta primer mix. In TCRdb, the 5' RACE reads were re-called with MiXCR into one record per CDR3 protein. Counted here are hundreds of thousands of distinct CDR3 sequences, about 25% occurring once; the ten biggest clones make up 9% to 9.5%. This same sample was also taken into another study, of T cells of mothers and their children.

Specimen: blood. All receptors derive from a boy younger than 18 in good health.

In its sample, this clonotype was seen a few times. This chain joins TRBV4-1 and TRBJ2-7; D uncertain. Trimming removed 4 bases at V and 2 bases at J, with 9 bases between. CDR3 length: 13 amino acids. CDR1 is MGHRA and CDR2 is YSYEKL in the germline V gene. The CDR3 DNA follows: TGCGCCAGCAGCCCCCCCAACACCTACGAGCAGTACTTC. Its translation: CASSPPNTYEQYF.

J is TRBJ2-5 and V is TRBV7-2, with D perhaps TRBD2 (6 bases). Looked up from germline, CDR1 is SGHTA and CDR2 is FQGNSA. V was clipped by 6 bases and J by 6 bases, with 17 bases between them. The CDR3 totals 14 residues. DNA of the CDR3: TGTGCCAGCAGATCCACGGGACTTGGGAAGACCCAGTACTTC. Translated, it gives CASRSTGLGKTQYF. Based on the CDR3 plus reference TRBV7-2 and TRBJ2-5, the full variable domain is GAGVSQSPSNKVTEKGKDVELRCDPISGHTALYWYRQSLGQGLEFLIYFQGNSAPDKSGLPSDRFSAERTGGSVSTLTIQRTQQEDSAVYLCASRSTGLGKTQYFGPGTRLLVL.